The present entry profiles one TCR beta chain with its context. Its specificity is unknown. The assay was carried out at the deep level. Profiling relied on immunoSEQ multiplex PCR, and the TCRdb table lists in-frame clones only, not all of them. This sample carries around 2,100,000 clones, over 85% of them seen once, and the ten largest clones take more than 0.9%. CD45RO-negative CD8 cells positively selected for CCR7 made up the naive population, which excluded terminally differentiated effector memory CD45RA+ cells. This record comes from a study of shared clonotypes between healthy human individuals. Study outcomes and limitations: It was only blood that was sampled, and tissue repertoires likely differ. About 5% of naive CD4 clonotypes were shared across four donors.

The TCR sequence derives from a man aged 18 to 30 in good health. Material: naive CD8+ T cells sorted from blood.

CDR3 region: CASSLGTSGDIYNEQFF. Written as DNA, the CDR3 is TGTGCCAGCAGCCTAGGGACTAGCGGGGACATCTACAATGAGCAGTTCTTC. V and J are TRBV5-6 and TRBJ2-1, with 13 positions matching TRBD2. The V gene's germline CDR1 is SGHDT and CDR2 YYEEEE. This CDR3 contains 17 residues. After removal of 4 bases from V and 3 bases from J, the junction contained 7 bases not matched to a gene. The variable domain in full, with the rest retrieved from reference TRBV5-6 and TRBJ2-1, is DAGVTQSPTHLIKTRGQQVTLRCSPKSGHDTVSWYQQALGQGPQFIFQYYEEEERQRGNFPDRFSGHQFPNYSSELNVNALLLGDSALYLCASSLGTSGDIYNEQFFGPGTRLTVL.